The present T cell receptor (beta chain) was sequenced within a study of cytomegalovirus exposure and HLA in healthy donors. Turning to the study itself: The same platform as the approximately 660 first-cohort repertoires was used for the 120 validation repertoires, a later analysis reported.

Findings and limits, study-wide: Clusters of TCRs from the first cohort tended to co-occur in the approximately 120 validation repertoires (as a later analysis found). Cytomegalovirus status, reportedly, was diagnosed with high specificity and sensitivity by the classifier.

TCRdb's table, derived via immunoSEQ multiplex PCR, lists solely in-frame clones and lacks some. This table has more than 95,000 clones, approximately 91% appearing once. Germline loops: CDR1 KGHSH, CDR2 LQKENI. The CDR3 is made up of 14 amino acids. Trimming took 2 bases from V and 5 from J; bases not matched to a gene: 5. As concerns this clone: Its specificity is unknown.

Source material: PBMCs. This chain joins TRBV18 and TRBJ2-7; 8 positions agree with TRBD1. This clonotype was obtained from a young woman in good health and CMV-seronegative. This chain's CDR3 is CASSPVTGDHEQYF. CDR3 nucleotides: TGTGCCAGCTCACCAGTGACAGGGGACCACGAGCAGTACTTC.